This T cell receptor (beta chain) appears in the sequencing data of a study of CD8 T cells in Susac syndrome. RNA was extracted with the RNeasy kit, and a quantity of about 0.45 to 1 ug was reverse transcribed using random hexamers. A multiplex approach, immunoSEQ multiplex PCR, amplified TCR beta CDR3 across 54 Vbeta and 13 Jbeta. MiXCR, run by TCRdb on the immunoSEQ multiplex PCR reads, gives a single entry per CDR3 protein. The repertoire consists of around 170,000 distinct CDR3 sequences, with roughly 94% occurring once and the leading ten covering about 0.15%. In regard to this clonotype: Its antigen remains unidentified.

The CD8+ and CD4+ T cells were isolated magnetically using a negative isolation approach, whereas the TEMRA cells were enriched by FACS. The study's findings and limits: The authors acknowledged that their TCR sequencing and HLA analysis involved a relatively small number of individuals.

The sample was CD8+ T cells from PBMCs. The sequence was collected from a human donor with Susac syndrome.

The CDR3, as DNA: TGTGCCAGCAGCAAGGGACAGGGAAAAGGTGAAAAACTGTTTTTT. It codes for CASSKGQGKGEKLFF. The chain is built from TRBV21-1 and TRBJ1-4; the table's TRBD1 call for D was not verified on the DNA. TRBV21-1 is an annotated pseudogene. The CDR3 totals 15 residues.